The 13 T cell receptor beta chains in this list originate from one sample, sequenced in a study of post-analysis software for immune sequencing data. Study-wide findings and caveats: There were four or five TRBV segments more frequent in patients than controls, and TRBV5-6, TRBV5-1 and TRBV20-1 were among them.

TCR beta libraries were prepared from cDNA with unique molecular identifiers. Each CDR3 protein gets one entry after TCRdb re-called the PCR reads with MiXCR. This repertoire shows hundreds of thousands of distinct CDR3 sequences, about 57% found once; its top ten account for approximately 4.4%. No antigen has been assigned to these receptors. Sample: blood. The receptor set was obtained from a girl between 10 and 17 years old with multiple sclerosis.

CDR3 nucleotide sequence: TGCAGCCTTGGGGGAGCCTATGGCTACACCTTC. This encodes CSLGGAYGYTF. This sequence joins TRBV29-1 and TRBJ1-2, with D possibly TRBD1 on 5 matching bases. CDR3 length: 11 amino acids. The V and J ends lost 8 bases and 4 bases respectively, with 11 bases between them. CDR1 and CDR2 (germline): SQVTM, ANQGSEA. The entire variable domain, with the rest obtained from reference TRBV29-1 and TRBJ1-2, is as follows: SAVISQKPSRDICQRGTSLTIQCQVDSQVTMMFWYRQQPGQSLTLIATANQGSEATYESGFVIDKFPISRPNLTFSTLTVSNMSPEDSSIYLCSLGGAYGYTFGSGTRLTVV.

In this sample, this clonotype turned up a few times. Here the CDR3 reads CASNYALGEQFF. The CDR3 DNA is TGTGCCAGCAACTACGCCCTAGGCGAGCAGTTCTTC. The chain carries TRBV12-3 or TRBV12-4 and TRBJ2-1; D not certain. The CDR3 runs to 12 residues. V gave up 7 bases and J gave up 10 bases, with 14 bases separating them.

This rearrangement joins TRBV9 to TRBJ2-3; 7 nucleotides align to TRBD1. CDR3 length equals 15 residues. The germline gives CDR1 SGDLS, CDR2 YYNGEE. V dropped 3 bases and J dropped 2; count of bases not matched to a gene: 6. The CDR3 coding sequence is TGTGCCAGCAGCGCGACAGGGAGTCTCACAGATACGCAGTATTTT. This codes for CASSATGSLTDTQYF. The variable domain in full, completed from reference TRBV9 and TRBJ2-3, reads DSGVTQTPKHLITATGQRVTLRCSPRSGDLSVYWYQQSLDQGLQFLIQYYNGEERAKGNILERFSAQQFPDLHSELNLSSLELGDSALYFCASSATGSLTDTQYFGPGTRLTVL.

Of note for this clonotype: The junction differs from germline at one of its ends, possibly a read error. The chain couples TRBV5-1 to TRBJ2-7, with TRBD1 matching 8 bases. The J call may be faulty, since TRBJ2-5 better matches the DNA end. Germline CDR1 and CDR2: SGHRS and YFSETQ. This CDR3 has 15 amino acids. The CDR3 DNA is TGCGCCAGCAGATTGGACAGGGAGACGGGAGAGACCCAGTACTTC. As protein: CASRLDRETGETQYF.

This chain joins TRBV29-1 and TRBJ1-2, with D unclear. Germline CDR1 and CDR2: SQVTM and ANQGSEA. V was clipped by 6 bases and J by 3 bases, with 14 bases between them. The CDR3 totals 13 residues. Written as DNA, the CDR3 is TGCAGCGTGCCCTCTTTGCGCCACTATGGCTACACCTTC. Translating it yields CSVPSLRHYGYTF.

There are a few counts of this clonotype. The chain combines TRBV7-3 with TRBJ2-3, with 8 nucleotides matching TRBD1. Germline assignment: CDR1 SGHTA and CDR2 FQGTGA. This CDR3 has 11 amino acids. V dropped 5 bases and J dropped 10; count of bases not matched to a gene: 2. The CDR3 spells CASSETGAQYF. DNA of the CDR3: TGTGCCAGCAGCGAGACAGGGGCGCAGTATTTT.

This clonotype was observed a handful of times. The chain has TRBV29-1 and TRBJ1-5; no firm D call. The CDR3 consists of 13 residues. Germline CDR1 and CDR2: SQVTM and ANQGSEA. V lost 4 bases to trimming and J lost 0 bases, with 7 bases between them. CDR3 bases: TGCAGCGTTGGGACGAATAGCAATCAGCCCCAGCATTTT. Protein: CSVGTNSNQPQHF.

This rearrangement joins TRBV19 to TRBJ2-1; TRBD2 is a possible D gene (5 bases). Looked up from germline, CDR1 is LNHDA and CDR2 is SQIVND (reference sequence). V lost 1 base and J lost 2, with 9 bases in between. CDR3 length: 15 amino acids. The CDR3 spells CASSIVASPYNEQFF. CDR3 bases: TGTGCCAGTAGTATAGTGGCTAGCCCCTACAATGAGCAGTTCTTC.

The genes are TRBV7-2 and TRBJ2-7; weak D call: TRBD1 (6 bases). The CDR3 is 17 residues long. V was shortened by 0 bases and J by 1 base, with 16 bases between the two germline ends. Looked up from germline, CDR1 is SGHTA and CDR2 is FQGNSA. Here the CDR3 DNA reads TGTGCCAGCAGCTTAGCGATTACCGACAGGCAGTCCTACGAGCAGTACTTC. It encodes CASSLAITDRQSYEQYF.

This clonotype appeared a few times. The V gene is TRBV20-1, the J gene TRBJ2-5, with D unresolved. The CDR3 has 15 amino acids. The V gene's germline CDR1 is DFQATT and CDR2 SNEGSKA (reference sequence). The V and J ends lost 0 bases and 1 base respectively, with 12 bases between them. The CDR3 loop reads CSARDPWVAQETQYF. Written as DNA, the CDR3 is TGCAGTGCTAGAGATCCTTGGGTAGCCCAAGAGACCCAGTACTTC.

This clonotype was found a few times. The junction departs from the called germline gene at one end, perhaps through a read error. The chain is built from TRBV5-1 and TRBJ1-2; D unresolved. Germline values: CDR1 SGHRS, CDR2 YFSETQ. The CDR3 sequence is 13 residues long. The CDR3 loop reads CASRLAADYGYTF. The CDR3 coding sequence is TGCGCCAGCAGATTGGCGGCGGATTATGGCTACACCTTC.

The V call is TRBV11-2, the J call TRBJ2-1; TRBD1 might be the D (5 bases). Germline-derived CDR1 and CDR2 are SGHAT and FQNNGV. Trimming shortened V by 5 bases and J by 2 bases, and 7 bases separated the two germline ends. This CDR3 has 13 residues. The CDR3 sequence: CASSETAYNEQFF. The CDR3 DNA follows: TGTGCCAGCAGCGAGACAGCCTACAATGAGCAGTTCTTC.

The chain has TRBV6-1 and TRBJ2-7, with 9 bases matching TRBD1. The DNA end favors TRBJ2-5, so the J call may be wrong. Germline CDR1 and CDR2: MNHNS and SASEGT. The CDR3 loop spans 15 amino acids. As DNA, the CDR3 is TGTGCCAGCAGTGAACGGGGACAGGGAAAAGAGACCCAGTACTTC. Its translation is CASSERGQGKETQYF.